A selection of T cell receptor beta chains follows, all from one sample in a study of T cell responses to AZD1222 COVID-19 vaccine. Using immunoSEQ multiplex PCR, the repertoire was profiled, and TCRdb retains in-frame clones only, with some absent. Of some 120,000 clones in the sample, about nine tenths were seen once. The starting material was peripheral blood, obtained on day 0 of AZD1222 vaccination. The receptors originated from an adult in good health. Each CDR3 is given with its conserved first and last residue. A D gene is named only where the DNA matches it firmly. Only some rows state a clone size, as once, few, many or a class for expanded clones.

d_gene: NA; v_gene: TRBV7-8; abundance: NA; j_gene: TRBJ2-5; CDR3aa: CASSPTVYQETQYF; CDR3nt: TGTGCCAGCAGCCCGACAGTATACCAAGAGACCCAGTACTTC
d_gene: NA; v_gene: TRBV2; abundance: NA; j_gene: TRBJ2-2; CDR3aa: CASSADEMNTGELFF; CDR3nt: TGTGCCAGCAGTGCGGACGAAATGAACACCGGGGAGCTGTTTTTT
d_gene: TRBD1; v_gene: TRBV18; abundance: NA; j_gene: TRBJ2-5; CDR3aa: CASSGQGVQETQYF; CDR3nt: TGTGCCAGCTCCGGGCAGGGGGTGCAAGAGACCCAGTACTTC
d_gene: NA; v_gene: TRBV5-1; abundance: NA; j_gene: TRBJ2-3; CDR3aa: CASMEGTSTDTQYF; CDR3nt: TGCGCCAGCATGGAGGGAACTAGCACAGATACGCAGTATTTT
d_gene: TRBD1; v_gene: TRBV19; abundance: NA; j_gene: TRBJ1-5; CDR3aa: CASTSTGYYQPQHF; CDR3nt: TGTGCCAGTACCTCGACAGGGTACTATCAGCCCCAGCATTTT
d_gene: TRBD1; v_gene: TRBV5-6; abundance: NA; j_gene: TRBJ2-3; CDR3aa: CASSKQGADTQYF; CDR3nt: TGTGCCAGCAGTAAACAGGGGGCAGATACGCAGTATTTT
d_gene: TRBD1; v_gene: TRBV24-1; abundance: NA; j_gene: TRBJ1-3; CDR3aa: CATSERGPGNTIYF; CDR3nt: TGTGCCACCAGTGAAAGGGGGCCTGGAAACACCATATATTTT
d_gene: NA; v_gene: TRBV4-2; abundance: NA; j_gene: TRBJ1-1; CDR3aa: CASSQDAGATEAFF; CDR3nt: TGTGCCAGCAGCCAAGATGCGGGGGCCACTGAAGCTTTCTTT
d_gene: NA; v_gene: TRBV7-2; abundance: NA; j_gene: TRBJ2-1; CDR3aa: CASSIGQYNEQFF; CDR3nt: TGTGCCAGCAGCATAGGACAGTACAATGAGCAGTTCTTC
d_gene: TRBD1; v_gene: TRBV30; abundance: NA; j_gene: TRBJ2-1; CDR3aa: CAWVRDRGNEQFF; CDR3nt: TGTGCCTGGGTCCGGGACAGGGGTAATGAGCAGTTCTTC
d_gene: NA; v_gene: TRBV10-3; abundance: NA; j_gene: TRBJ1-2; CDR3aa: CAITGRDSGYTF; CDR3nt: TGTGCCATCACGGGGAGGGATTCTGGCTACACCTTC
d_gene: NA; v_gene: TRBV28; abundance: few; j_gene: TRBJ1-5; CDR3aa: CASSFVGADSYNQPQHF; CDR3nt: TGTGCCAGCAGTTTTGTCGGGGCGGACAGTTACAATCAGCCCCAGCATTTT
d_gene: NA; v_gene: TRBV7-2; abundance: NA; j_gene: TRBJ1-6; CDR3aa: CASSTDWGSPLHF; CDR3nt: TGTGCCAGCAGCACAGACTGGGGGTCACCCCTCCACTTT
d_gene: NA; v_gene: TRBV7-8; abundance: NA; j_gene: TRBJ2-2; CDR3aa: CASTHSVGELFF; CDR3nt: TGTGCCAGCACCCACTCGGTCGGGGAGCTGTTTTTT
d_gene: NA; v_gene: TRBV5-1; abundance: NA; j_gene: TRBJ1-1; CDR3aa: CASSLGTANEAFF; CDR3nt: TGCGCCAGCAGCTTAGGTACAGCCAATGAAGCTTTCTTT